The 9 T cell receptor beta chains below come from one sample, sequenced in a study of T cell responses to AZD1222 COVID-19 vaccine. Sequencing was performed with immunoSEQ multiplex PCR; in TCRdb, only in-frame clones are kept and a portion is missing. The sample shows approximately 140,000 clones, 90% to 95% of them seen only once. This specimen was peripheral blood, taken on day 0 of AZD1222 vaccination. The receptors here all came from an adult in good health.

As for this clone: The junction differs from germline at one of its ends, possibly a read error. The chain has TRBV20-1 and TRBJ1-1; tentative D call: TRBD1 (5 bases). Per germline, CDR1 DFQATT and CDR2 SNEGSKA (reference sequence). CDR3 size: 10 residues. The CDR3 sequence is CSAPRQPPQF. DNA for the CDR3: TGCAGTGCTCCTCGACAGCCTCCGCAGTTT.

This clone was recorded only once. J is TRBJ2-2 and V is TRBV5-4, with 9 bases identical to TRBD1. The germline CDR1 and CDR2 sequences are SGHNT and YYREEE (reference sequence). This CDR3 is 16 amino acids long. Trimming cost V 2 bases and J 3 bases; bases outside gene matches: 5. The CDR3 nucleotides are TGTGCCAGCAGCTTTCGGACAGGGGAGTACACCGGGGAGCTGTTTTTT. It codes for CASSFRTGEYTGELFF.

The rearrangement joins TRBV18 to TRBJ2-6; D call uncertain. Per the germline V gene, CDR1 is KGHSH and CDR2 is LQKENI. V was shortened by 3 bases and J by 0 bases, with 6 bases between the two germline ends. The CDR3 runs 15 residues. Written as DNA, the CDR3 is TGTGCCAGCTCACCTAAGAGCTCTGGGGCCAACGTCCTGACTTTC. Protein product: CASSPKSSGANVLTF.

To note about this clone: Within the sample, other DNA sequences also encode this same CDR3. This chain joins TRBV6-4 and TRBJ2-3, with TRBD2 identical over 13 bases. The CDR3 covers 16 residues. Per germline, CDR1 MRHNA and CDR2 SNTAGT. J lost 6 bases, V lost 0 bases, and 3 bases had no gene match. CDR3 protein: CASSDSTSGGADTQYF. CDR3 DNA sequence: TGTGCCAGCAGTGACTCCACTAGCGGGGGGGCGGATACGCAGTATTTT.

CDR3: CASSSDRQEQYF. Written as DNA, the CDR3 is TGTGCCAGCAGTTCCGACAGGCAGGAGCAGTACTTC. This chain connects TRBV28 to TRBJ2-7, with D possibly matching TRBD1 (6 bases). The CDR3 is made up of 12 amino acids. The germline V and J ends were trimmed by 4 bases and 7 bases, with 11 bases remaining between them. The germline gives CDR1 MDHEN, CDR2 SYDVKM. The whole variable domain, remainder taken from reference TRBV28 and TRBJ2-7, is DVKVTQSSRYLVKRTGEKVFLECVQDMDHENMFWYRQDPGLGLRLIYFSYDVKMKEKGDIPEGYSVSREKKERFSLILESASTNQTSMYLCASSSDRQEQYFGPGTRLTVT.

The chain combines TRBV28 with TRBJ1-6; TRBD1 might be the D (6 bases). The V end lost 1 base, the J end lost 7 bases, and 14 bases lay between the germline ends. Germline lookup yields CDR1 MDHEN and CDR2 SYDVKM. The CDR3 extends over 16 amino acids. CDR3 amino acids: CASSLSGGAQNSPLHF. Written as DNA, the CDR3 is TGTGCCAGCAGTTTATCGGGGGGGGCCCAAAATTCACCCCTCCACTTT.

The rearrangement joins TRBV18 to TRBJ2-1; no clear D. Germline lookup yields CDR1 KGHSH and CDR2 LQKENI. The CDR3 sequence is 15 residues long. V lost 4 bases and J 0 bases, leaving 10 bases between the germline ends. The CDR3: CASSLGPSSYNEQFF. DNA for the CDR3: TGTGCCAGCTCACTTGGACCCAGCTCCTACAATGAGCAGTTCTTC.

The rearrangement joins TRBV7-3 to TRBJ1-1; no clear D gene. Germline values: CDR1 SGHTA, CDR2 FQGTGA. V was pared by 2 bases and J by 1 base, with 5 bases between. The CDR3 extends over 13 amino acids. DNA for the CDR3: TGTGCCAGCAGCTTAGGTGAGAACACTGAAGCTTTCTTT. It is translated as CASSLGENTEAFF.

The chain uses TRBV29-1 and TRBJ1-2; a weak D match, TRBD1 (6 bases). Germline V gives CDR1 SQVTM, CDR2 ANQGSEA. This CDR3 spans 19 amino acids. The ends were cut back, 4 bases at V and 3 bases at J, with 30 bases in the middle. CDR3 protein: CSVGSVPGQRGWGDYGYTF. CDR3 DNA sequence: TGCAGCGTTGGAAGTGTCCCGGGACAACGGGGATGGGGTGACTATGGCTACACCTTC.